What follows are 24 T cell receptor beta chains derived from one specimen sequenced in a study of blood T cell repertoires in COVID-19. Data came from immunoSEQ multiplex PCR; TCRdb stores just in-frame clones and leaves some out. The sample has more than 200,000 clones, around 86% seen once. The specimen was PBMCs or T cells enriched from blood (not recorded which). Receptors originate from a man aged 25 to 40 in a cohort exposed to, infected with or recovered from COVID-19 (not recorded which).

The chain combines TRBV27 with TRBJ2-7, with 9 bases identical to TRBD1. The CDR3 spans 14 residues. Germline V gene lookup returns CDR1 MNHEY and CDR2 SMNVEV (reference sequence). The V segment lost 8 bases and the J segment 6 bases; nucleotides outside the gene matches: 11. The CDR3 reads CASPKVQGATEQYF. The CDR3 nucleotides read TGTGCCAGCCCGAAAGTACAGGGGGCCACCGAGCAGTACTTC.

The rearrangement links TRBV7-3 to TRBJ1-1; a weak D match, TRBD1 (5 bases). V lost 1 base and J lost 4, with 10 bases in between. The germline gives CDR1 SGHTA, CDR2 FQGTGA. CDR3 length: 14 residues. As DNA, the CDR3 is TGTGCCAGCAGCTTAATTTCCAGGGCCACTGAAGCTTTCTTT. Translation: CASSLISRATEAFF.

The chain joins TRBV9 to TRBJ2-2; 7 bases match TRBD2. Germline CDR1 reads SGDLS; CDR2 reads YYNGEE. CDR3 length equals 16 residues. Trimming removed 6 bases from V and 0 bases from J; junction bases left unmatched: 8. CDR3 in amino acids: CASTLRGGTNTGELFF. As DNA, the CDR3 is TGTGCCAGCACCCTGAGGGGAGGGACGAACACCGGGGAGCTGTTTTTT.

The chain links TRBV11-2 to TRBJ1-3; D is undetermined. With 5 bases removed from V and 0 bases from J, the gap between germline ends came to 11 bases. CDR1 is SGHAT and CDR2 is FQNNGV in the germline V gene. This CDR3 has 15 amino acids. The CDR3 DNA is TGTGCCAGCAGCCCACACGCAAACTCTGGAAACACCATATATTTT. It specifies CASSPHANSGNTIYF. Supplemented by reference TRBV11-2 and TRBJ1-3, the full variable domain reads EAGVAQSPRYKIIEKRQSVAFWCNPISGHATLYWYQQILGQGPKLLIQFQNNGVVDDSQLPKDRFSAERLKGVDSTLKIQPAKLEDSAVYLCASSPHANSGNTIYFGEGSWLTVV.

CDR3 nucleotide sequence: TGCGCCAGCAGCCCCAGGGGGGACCCTAATGAAAAACTGTTTTTT. Protein: CASSPRGDPNEKLFF. The chain couples TRBV4-1 to TRBJ1-4; TRBD1 aligns across 7 bases. Germline CDR1 reads MGHRA; CDR2 reads YSYEKL. V gave up 4 bases and J gave up 3 bases; unmatched junction bases: 5. The CDR3 spans 15 residues.

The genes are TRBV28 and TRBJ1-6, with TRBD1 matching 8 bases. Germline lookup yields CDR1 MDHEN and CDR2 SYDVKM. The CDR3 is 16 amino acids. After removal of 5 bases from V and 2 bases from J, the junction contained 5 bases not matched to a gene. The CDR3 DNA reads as TGTGCCAGCAGTAAGGGACAGGCTACCTATAATTCACCCCTCCACTTT. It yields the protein CASSKGQATYNSPLHF.

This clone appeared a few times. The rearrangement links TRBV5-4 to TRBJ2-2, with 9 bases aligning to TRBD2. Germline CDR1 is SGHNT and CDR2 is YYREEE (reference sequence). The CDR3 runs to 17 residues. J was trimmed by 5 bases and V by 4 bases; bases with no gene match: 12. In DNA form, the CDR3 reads TGTGCCAGCAGCCGCGAGGGTAGCGGGAGCGTTACCGGGGAGCTGTTTTTT. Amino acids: CASSREGSGSVTGELFF. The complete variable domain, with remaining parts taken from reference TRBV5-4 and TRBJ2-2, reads ETGVTQSPTHLIKTRGQQVTLRCSSQSGHNTVSWYQQALGQGPQFIFQYYREEENGRGNFPPRFSGLQFPNYSSELNVNALELDDSALYLCASSREGSGSVTGELFFGEGSRLTVL.

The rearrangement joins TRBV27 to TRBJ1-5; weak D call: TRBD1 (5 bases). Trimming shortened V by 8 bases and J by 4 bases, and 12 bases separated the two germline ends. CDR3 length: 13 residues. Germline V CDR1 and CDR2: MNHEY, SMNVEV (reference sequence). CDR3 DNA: TGTGCCAGCCGTTCTCGGGGGAATCAGCCCCAGCATTTT. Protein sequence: CASRSRGNQPQHF.

The CDR3 nucleotides read TGTGCCAGCAGCGGGACTAGCGGGAGTGAGCAGTTCTTC. Its translation is CASSGTSGSEQFF. V usage is TRBV9 and J usage is TRBJ2-1; the match to TRBD2 covers 13 bases. CDR1 is SGDLS, CDR2 YYNGEE, per germline. The length of the CDR3 is 13 residues. Losses at the gene ends were 3 bases for V and 9 bases for J; bases not matched to a gene: 0.

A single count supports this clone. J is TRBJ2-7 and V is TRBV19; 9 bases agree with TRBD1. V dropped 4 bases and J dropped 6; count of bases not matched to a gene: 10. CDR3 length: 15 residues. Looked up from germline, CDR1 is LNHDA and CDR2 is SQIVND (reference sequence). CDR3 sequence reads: CASSNGGTGFREQYF. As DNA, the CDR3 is TGTGCCAGTAGTAATGGAGGGACAGGGTTCCGCGAGCAGTACTTC.

Written as DNA, the CDR3 is TGTGCCAGCAGTTTCCCCGGACAGAAAGACACTGAAGCTTTCTTT. This translates into CASSFPGQKDTEAFF. The chain couples TRBV27 to TRBJ1-1, with a tentative D call TRBD1 (6 bases). Trimming shortened V by 3 bases and J by 3 bases, and 14 bases separated the two germline ends. Germline values: CDR1 MNHEY, CDR2 SMNVEV (reference sequence). The CDR3 spans 15 residues.

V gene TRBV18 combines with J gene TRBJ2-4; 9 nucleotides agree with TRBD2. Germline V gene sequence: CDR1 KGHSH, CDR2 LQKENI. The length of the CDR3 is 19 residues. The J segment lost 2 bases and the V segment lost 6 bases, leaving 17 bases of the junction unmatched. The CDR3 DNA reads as TGTGCCAGCTCCCCTGGGGTAGCGGGAGCCGTAGCTTCCAAAAACATTCAGTACTTC. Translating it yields CASSPGVAGAVASKNIQYF.

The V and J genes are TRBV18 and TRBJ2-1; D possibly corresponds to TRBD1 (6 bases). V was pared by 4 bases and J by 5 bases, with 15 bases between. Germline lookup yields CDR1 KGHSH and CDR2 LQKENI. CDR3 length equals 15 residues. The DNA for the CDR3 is TGTGCCAGCTCACGAAAGGGGGTTCCAAACAATGAGCAGTTCTTC. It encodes CASSRKGVPNNEQFF.

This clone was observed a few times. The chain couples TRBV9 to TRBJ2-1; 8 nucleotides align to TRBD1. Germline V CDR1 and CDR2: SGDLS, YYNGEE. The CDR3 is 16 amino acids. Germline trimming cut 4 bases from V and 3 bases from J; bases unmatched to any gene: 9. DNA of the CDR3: TGTGCCAGCAGCCCCCCAACAGGACAGGGCTACAATGAGCAGTTCTTC. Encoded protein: CASSPPTGQGYNEQFF.

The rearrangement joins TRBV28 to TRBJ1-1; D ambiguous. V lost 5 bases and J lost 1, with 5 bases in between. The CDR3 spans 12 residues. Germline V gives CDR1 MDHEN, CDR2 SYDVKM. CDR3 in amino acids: CASSEGNTEAFF. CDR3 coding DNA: TGTGCCAGCAGTGAGGGGAACACTGAAGCTTTCTTT.

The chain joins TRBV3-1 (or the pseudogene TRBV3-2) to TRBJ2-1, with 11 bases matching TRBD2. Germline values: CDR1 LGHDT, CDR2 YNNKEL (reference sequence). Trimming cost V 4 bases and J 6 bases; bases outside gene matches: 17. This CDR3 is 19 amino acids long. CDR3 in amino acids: CASSRQSPGLAATGNEQFF. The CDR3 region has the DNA TGTGCCAGCAGCCGGCAATCACCGGGACTAGCGGCGACCGGCAATGAGCAGTTCTTC.

CDR3 DNA: TGTGCCAGCAGCCAACCAGGCATGAACACTGAAGCTTTCTTT. Residues: CASSQPGMNTEAFF. J is TRBJ1-1 and V is TRBV14; D is undetermined. The CDR3 covers 14 residues. CDR1 and CDR2 (germline): SGHDN, FVKESK. Trimming left V 2 bases short and J 0 bases short, with 7 bases between.

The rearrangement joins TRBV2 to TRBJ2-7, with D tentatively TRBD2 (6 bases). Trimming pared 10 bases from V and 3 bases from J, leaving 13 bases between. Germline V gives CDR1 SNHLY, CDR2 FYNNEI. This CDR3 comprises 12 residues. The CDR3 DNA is TGTGCCACGCGGGACTCCTACTACGAGCAGTACTTC. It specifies CATRDSYYEQYF.

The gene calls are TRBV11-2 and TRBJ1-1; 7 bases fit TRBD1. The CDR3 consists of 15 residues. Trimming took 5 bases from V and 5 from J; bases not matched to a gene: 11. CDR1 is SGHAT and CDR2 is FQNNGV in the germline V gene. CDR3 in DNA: TGTGCCAGCAGCCTATTCTCGACAGGGCGGACTGAAGCTTTCTTT. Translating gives CASSLFSTGRTEAFF.

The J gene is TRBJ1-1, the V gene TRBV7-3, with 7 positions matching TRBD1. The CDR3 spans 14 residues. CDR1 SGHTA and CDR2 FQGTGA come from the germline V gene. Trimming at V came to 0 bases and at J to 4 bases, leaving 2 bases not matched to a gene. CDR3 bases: TGTGCCAGCAGCTTAACAGCAGGGGGCACTGAAGCTTTCTTT. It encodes CASSLTAGGTEAFF.

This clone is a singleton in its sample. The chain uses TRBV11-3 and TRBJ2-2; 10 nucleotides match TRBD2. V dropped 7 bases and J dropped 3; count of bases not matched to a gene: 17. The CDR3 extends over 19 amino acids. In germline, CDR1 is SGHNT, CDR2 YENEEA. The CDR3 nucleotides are TGTGCCAGCACACCCCCGGGGCTAGCGGGAGATAAGGACACCGGGGAGCTGTTTTTT. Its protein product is CASTPPGLAGDKDTGELFF. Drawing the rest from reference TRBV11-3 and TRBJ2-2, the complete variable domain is EAGVVQSPRYKIIEKKQPVAFWCNPISGHNTLYWYLQNLGQGPELLIRYENEEAVDDSQLPKDRFSAERLKGVDSTLKIQPAELGDSAVYLCASTPPGLAGDKDTGELFFGEGSRLTVL.

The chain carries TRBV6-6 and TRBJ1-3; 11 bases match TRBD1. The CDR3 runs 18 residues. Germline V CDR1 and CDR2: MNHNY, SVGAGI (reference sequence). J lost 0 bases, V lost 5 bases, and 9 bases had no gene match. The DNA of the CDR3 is TGTGCCAGCAGTCCCGCCGGGACAGGGGGGATCTCTGGAAACACCATATATTTT. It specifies CASSPAGTGGISGNTIYF.

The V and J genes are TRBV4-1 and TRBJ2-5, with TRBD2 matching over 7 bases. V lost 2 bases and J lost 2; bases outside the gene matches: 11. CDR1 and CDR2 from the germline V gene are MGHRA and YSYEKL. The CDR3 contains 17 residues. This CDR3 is CASSQSLLPGGQETQYF. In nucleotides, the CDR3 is TGCGCCAGCAGCCAATCCCTCCTGCCGGGAGGACAAGAGACCCAGTACTTC.

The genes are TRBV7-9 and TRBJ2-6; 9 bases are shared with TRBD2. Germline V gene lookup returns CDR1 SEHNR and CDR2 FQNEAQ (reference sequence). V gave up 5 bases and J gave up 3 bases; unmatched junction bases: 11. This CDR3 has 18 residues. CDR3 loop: CASSPRSGLAVGANVLTF. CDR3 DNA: TGTGCCAGCAGCCCACGCTCGGGACTAGCAGTTGGGGCCAACGTCCTGACTTTC.